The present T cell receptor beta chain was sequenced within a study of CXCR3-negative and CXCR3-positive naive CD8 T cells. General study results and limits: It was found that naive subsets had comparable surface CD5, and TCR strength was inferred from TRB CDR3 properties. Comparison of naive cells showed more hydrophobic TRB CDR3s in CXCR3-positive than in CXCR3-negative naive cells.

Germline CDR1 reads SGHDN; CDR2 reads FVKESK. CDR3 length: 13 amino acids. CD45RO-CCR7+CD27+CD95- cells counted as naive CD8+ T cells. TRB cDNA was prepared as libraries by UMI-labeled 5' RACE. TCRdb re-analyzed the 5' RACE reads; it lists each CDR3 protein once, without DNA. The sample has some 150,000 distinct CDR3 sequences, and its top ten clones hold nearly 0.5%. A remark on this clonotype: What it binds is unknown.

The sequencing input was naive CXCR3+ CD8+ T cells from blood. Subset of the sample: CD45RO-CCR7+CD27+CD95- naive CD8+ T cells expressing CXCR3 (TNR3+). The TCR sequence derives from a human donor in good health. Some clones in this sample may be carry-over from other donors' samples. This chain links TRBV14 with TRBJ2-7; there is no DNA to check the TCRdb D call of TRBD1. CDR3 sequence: CASSSVRQGEQYF.